Listed below are T cell receptor beta chains from one sample, sequenced in a study of radiotherapy plus CTLA-4 blockade in lung cancer. Only in-frame clones appear in the TCRdb table, and some are missing; sequencing was by immunoSEQ multiplex PCR. The repertoire includes 52,000 or so clones, more than 60% of them detected once, and under 3.5% sits in the top ten. The starting material was peripheral blood, obtained from a patient treated with radiotherapy plus ipilimumab. The origin of the receptors is a human donor with non-small cell lung cancer who had a partial response to radiotherapy plus ipilimumab. CDR3s leave out the opening cysteine and the closing phenylalanine or tryptophan. Clone size, where shown, is once, few, many, or a class for clones that have expanded.

12	-	TRBJ2-3	TRBV11-2	ASSLGFLTDTQY
12	-	TRBJ1-2	TRBV6-1	ASGTGGRDYGYT
10	once	TRBJ1-1	TRBV12-5	ASGRGESEAF
14	-	-	TRBV6-1	ASSEIGGLNSYEQY
15	-	TRBJ2-3	TRBV4-1	ASSPLGTGGFTDTQY
13	-	TRBJ1-5	TRBV5-1	ASSLDGQPNQPQH
11	-	TRBJ2-7	TRBV19	ASSQQSSYEQY
14	-	TRBJ2-4	TRBV5-4	ASSVRGGAGKNIQY
14	-	TRBJ2-1	TRBV7-2	ASSLAFHSSYNEQF
13	-	TRBJ2-5	TRBV6-1	ASSELSSGQETQY
10	few	TRBJ1-1	TRBV19	ASNREGTEAF
10	-	TRBJ1-2	TRBV28	ASRTGGYGYT
14	-	TRBJ1-2	TRBV5-4	ASSLASDKTNYGYT
13	few	TRBJ2-5	TRBV19	ASSAPGTTQETQY
13	-	TRBJ2-4	TRBV6-1	ASSADRGGKNNEY
12	-	TRBJ1-5	TRBV11-2	ASSLAGEGQPQH
13	-	TRBJ1-2	TRBV27	ASSSLDRANYGYT
15	-	TRBJ2-2	TRBV4-3	ASSQWSSGGDTGELF
17	-	TRBJ2-7	TRBV7-9	ASSSLSVVVGPGVYEQY
14	-	TRBJ1-1	TRBV6-6	ASSYPTGGQNTEAF
16	-	TRBJ2-7	TRBV27	ASSQGTSGALRVGEQY
16	-	TRBJ2-2	TRBV11-2	ASSYFPPGGANTGELF
12	-	TRBJ2-3	TRBV7-6	ASSPAGTPDTQY
13	-	TRBJ2-2	TRBV5-1	ASSPGQGRTGELF
13	-	TRBJ1-5	TRBV6-1	ASSEGVQGYQPQH
13	few	TRBJ2-5	TRBV15	ATSRSGGPPETQY
14	-	TRBJ2-5	TRBV11-3	ASSLGQGPPGETQY
11	-	TRBJ2-7	TRBV30	AWSGSSSYEQY
11	-	TRBJ2-7	TRBV6-6	ASTLGTGGGQY
12	-	TRBJ2-5	TRBV9	ASSGKDSQETQY
12	-	TRBJ1-2	TRBV5-1	ASSLADGNYGYT
13	-	TRBJ2-1	TRBV7-9	ASSLDRGGYNEQF
14	-	TRBJ1-5	TRBV19	ASSIEAASGNQPQH
14	few	TRBJ2-3	TRBV9	ASSVYGTGSTDTQY
11	-	TRBJ1-1	TRBV29-1	SVEQGSNTEAF
13	-	TRBJ1-6	TRBV18	ASSRGQNYNSPLH
12	once	TRBJ2-4	TRBV30	AWSVTGLKNIQY
12	-	TRBJ2-3	TRBV9	ASSVRMQQDTQY
13	-	TRBJ1-1	TRBV9	ASSETGEYRTEAF
11	-	TRBJ2-1	TRBV5-1	ASSSDGVNEQF
11	-	TRBJ2-7	TRBV7-9	ASSLADRDEQY
13	-	TRBJ1-5	TRBV2	ASSESGLGNQPQH
9	-	TRBJ1-4	TRBV6-5	ASRTGEKLF
12	-	TRBJ2-5	TRBV11-3	ASSPDRDEETQY
15	once	TRBJ1-1	TRBV18	ASSPLSGQGSNTEAF
11	-	TRBJ1-2	TRBV18	ASSHGQGDGYT
13	-	TRBJ2-3	TRBV5-1	ASSLPGGAGDTQY
14	-	TRBJ2-3	TRBV5-1	ASSLGQGVSTDTQY
13	-	TRBJ1-2	TRBV6-6	ASSFTGQGVNGYT
11	-	TRBJ2-3	TRBV6-6	ASSPGGTDTQY
13	-	TRBJ1-4	TRBV15	ATSLRDRSNEKLF
13	-	TRBJ1-5	TRBV5-6	ASSFRTAINQPQH